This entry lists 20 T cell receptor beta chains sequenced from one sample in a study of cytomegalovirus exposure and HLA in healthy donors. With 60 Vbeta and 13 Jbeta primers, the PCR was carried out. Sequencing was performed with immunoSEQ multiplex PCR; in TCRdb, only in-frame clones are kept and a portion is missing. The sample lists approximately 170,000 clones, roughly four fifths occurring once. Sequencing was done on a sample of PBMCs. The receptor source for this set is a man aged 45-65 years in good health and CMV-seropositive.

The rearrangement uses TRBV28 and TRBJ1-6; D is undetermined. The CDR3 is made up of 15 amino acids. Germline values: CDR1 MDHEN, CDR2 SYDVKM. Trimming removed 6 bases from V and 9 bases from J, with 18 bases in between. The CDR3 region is CASSWPTGEGSPLHF. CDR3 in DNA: TGTGCCAGCAGCTGGCCAACCGGGGAGGGTTCACCCCTCCACTTT.

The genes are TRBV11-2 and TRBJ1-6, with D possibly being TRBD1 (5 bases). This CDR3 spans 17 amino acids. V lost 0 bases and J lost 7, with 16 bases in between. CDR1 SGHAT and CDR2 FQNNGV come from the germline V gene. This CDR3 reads CASSLDLLRGRNSPLHF. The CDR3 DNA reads TGTGCCAGCAGCTTAGATCTGTTAAGGGGTAGGAATTCACCCCTCCACTTT.

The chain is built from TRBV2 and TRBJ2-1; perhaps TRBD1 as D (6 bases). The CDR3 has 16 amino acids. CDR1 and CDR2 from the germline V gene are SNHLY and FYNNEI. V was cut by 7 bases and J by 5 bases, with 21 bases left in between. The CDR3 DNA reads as TGTGCCAGCATCAATATCTGGGGGCTTGGGGACAATGAGCAGTTCTTC. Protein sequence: CASINIWGLGDNEQFF.

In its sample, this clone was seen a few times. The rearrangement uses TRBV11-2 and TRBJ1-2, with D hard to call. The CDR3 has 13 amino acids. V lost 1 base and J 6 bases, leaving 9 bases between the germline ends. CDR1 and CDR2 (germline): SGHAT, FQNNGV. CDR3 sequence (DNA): TGTGCCAGCAGCTTAGTCGGCGGGAATGGCTACACCTTC. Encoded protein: CASSLVGGNGYTF.

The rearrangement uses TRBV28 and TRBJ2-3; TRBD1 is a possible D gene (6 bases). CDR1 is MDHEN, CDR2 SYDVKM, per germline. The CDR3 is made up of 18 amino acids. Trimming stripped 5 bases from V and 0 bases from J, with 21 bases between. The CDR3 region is CASSKSYRDTSSTDTQYF. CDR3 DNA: TGTGCCAGCAGTAAATCATACCGGGACACCTCTAGCACAGATACGCAGTATTTT.

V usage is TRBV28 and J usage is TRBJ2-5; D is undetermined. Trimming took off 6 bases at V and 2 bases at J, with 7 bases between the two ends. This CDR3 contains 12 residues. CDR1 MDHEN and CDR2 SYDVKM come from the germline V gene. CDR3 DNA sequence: TGTGCCAGCAGCCGGGTACAAGAGACCCAGTACTTC. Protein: CASSRVQETQYF. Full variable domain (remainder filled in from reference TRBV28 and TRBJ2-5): DVKVTQSSRYLVKRTGEKVFLECVQDMDHENMFWYRQDPGLGLRLIYFSYDVKMKEKGDIPEGYSVSREKKERFSLILESASTNQTSMYLCASSRVQETQYFGPGTRLLVL.

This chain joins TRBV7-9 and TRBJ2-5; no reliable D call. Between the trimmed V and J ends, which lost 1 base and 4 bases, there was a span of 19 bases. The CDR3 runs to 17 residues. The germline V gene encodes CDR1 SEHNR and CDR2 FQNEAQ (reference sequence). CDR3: CASSLGAVGGLGETQYF. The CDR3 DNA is TGTGCCAGCAGCTTAGGAGCAGTCGGCGGTTTAGGAGAGACCCAGTACTTC.

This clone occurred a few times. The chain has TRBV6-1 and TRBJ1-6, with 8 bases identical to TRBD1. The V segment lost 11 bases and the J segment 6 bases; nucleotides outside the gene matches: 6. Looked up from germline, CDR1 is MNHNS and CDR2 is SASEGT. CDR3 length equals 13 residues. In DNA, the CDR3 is TGTGCCGGCCGGGACAGGAGTAATTCACCCCTCCACTTT. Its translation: CAGRDRSNSPLHF.

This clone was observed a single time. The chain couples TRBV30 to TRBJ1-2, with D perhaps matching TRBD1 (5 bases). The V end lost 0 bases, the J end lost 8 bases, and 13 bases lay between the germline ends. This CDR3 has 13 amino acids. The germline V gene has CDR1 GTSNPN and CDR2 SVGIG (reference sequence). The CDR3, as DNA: TGTGCCTGGAGTGTTGGGCAGGGCCTCGGCTACACCTTC. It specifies CAWSVGQGLGYTF.

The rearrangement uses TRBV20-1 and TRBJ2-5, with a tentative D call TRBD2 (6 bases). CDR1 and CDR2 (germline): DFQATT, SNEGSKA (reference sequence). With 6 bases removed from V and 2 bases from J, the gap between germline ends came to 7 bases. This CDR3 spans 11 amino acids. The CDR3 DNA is TGCAGTGCGAGCGGGCAAGAGACCCAGTACTTC. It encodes CSASGQETQYF.

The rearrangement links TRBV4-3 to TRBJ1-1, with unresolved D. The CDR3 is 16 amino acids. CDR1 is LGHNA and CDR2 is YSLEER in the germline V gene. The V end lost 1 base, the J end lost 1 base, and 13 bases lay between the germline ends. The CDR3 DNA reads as TGCGCCAGCAGCCAAGCCGCAGGTCTTCCGAACACTGAAGCTTTCTTT. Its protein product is CASSQAAGLPNTEAFF.

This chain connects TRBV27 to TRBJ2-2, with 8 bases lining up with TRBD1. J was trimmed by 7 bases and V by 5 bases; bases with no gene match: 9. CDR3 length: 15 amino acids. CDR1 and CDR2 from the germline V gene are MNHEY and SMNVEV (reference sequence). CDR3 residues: CASSPWGQVNGELFF. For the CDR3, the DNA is TGTGCCAGCAGTCCATGGGGACAGGTTAACGGGGAGCTGTTTTTT.

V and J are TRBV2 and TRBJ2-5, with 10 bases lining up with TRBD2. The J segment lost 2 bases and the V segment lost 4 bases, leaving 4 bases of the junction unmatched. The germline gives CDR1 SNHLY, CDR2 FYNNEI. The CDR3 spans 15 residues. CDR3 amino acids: CASSVIAGGQETQYF. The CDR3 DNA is TGTGCCAGCAGTGTAATAGCGGGAGGTCAAGAGACCCAGTACTTC.

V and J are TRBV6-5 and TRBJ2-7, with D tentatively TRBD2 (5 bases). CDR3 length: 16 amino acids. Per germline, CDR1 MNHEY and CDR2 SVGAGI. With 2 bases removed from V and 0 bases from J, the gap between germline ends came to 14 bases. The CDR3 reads CASSYGSSSGSYEQYF. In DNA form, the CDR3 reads TGTGCCAGCAGTTACGGGAGTAGCTCGGGCTCCTACGAGCAGTACTTC.

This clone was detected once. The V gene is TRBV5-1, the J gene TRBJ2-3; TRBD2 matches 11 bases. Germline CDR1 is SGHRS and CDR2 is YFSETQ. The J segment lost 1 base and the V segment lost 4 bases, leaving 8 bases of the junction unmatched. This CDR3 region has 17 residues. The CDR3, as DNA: TGCGCCAGCAGCCCTCCCCTACTAGCGGGAGGCACAGATACGCAGTATTTT. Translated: CASSPPLLAGGTDTQYF.

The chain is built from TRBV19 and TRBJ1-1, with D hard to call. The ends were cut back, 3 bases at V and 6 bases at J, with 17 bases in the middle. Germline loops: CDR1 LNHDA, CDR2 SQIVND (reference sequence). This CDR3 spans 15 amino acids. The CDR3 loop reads CASSMGARGRAEAFF. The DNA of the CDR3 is TGTGCCAGTAGTATGGGAGCACGGGGAAGGGCTGAAGCTTTCTTT.

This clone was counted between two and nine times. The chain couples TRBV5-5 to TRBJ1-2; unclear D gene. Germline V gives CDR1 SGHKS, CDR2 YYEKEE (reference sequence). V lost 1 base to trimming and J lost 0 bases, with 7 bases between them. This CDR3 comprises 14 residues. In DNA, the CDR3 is TGTGCCAGCAGCTTGTGGTCAGCTAACTATGGCTACACCTTC. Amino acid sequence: CASSLWSANYGYTF.

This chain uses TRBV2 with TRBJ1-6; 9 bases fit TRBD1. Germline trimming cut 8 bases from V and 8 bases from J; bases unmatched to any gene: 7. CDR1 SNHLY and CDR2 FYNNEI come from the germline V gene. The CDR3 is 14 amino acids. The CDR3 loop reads CASCTGGGYSPLHF. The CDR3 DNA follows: TGTGCCAGCTGTACAGGGGGCGGTTATTCACCCCTCCACTTT.

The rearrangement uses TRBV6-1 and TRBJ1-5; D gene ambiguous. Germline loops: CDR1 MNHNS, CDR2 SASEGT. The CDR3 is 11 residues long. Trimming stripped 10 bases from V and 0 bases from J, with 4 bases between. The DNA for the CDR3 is TGTGCCATCTATAGCAATCAGCCCCAGCATTTT. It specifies CAIYSNQPQHF.

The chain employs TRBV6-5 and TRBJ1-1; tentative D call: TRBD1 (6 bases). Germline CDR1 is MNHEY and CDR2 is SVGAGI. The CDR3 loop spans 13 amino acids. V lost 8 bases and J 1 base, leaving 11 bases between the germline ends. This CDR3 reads CASHRGGNTEAFF. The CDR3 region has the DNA TGTGCCAGCCACCGAGGGGGGAACACTGAAGCTTTCTTT.